Below are 31 T cell receptor beta chains sequenced from a single sample in a study of vaccination effects on CD4 cells after COVID-19 (dated 2022 in TCRdb). The library was prepared using the immunoSEQ multiplex PCR assay. TCRdb obtained this table from immuneACCESS and retained in-frame rearrangements with V and J assigned. These tables miss some clones; where compared with another copy, unresolved V genes account for less than half of the shortfall, and the remainder is unexplained. This sample gives 70,000 or so clones in total; around 76% of them show up just once. Clones ranked in the top ten supply about 10% of the sample. In the ViraFEST assay, PBMC were stimulated with viral peptide pools, and antigen-specific CD4+ T cell clonotypes were then identified by expansion using TCR sequencing. After about 10 days of culture, CD4+ T cells were isolated with the EasySep CD4+ T cell isolation kit. The absence of prior SARS-CoV-2 infection in healthy vaccine recipients was confirmed by negative nucleocapsid antibodies before and after vaccination.

Their recognized antigens are unknown. Material: CD4+ T cells from PBMCs cultured with SARS-CoV-2 spike peptides, obtained before COVID-19 vaccination. Read against the paper, the sample's cell subset or site label means: SARS-CoV-2 spike overlapping peptide pool stimulation. The origin of the receptors is a human donor who received a COVID-19 vaccine.

The J gene is TRBJ1-6, the V gene TRBV5-6; no definite D call. This CDR3 is built from 15 residues. With 1 base removed from V and 10 bases from J, the gap between germline ends came to 15 bases. CDR1 and CDR2 (germline): SGHDT, YYEEEE. The CDR3 here is CASSLNPGMHSPLHF. In DNA, the CDR3 is TGTGCCAGCAGCTTGAATCCGGGAATGCACTCACCCCTCCACTTT. Together with reference TRBV5-6 and TRBJ1-6, the CDR3 gives the full variable domain: DAGVTQSPTHLIKTRGQQVTLRCSPKSGHDTVSWYQQALGQGPQFIFQYYEEEERQRGNFPDRFSGHQFPNYSSELNVNALLLGDSALYLCASSLNPGMHSPLHFGNGTRLTVT.

This clone was counted only a few times. V usage is TRBV7-3 and J usage is TRBJ1-1; tentative D call: TRBD1 (6 bases). The V end lost 1 base, the J end lost 8 bases, and 14 bases lay between the germline ends. CDR1 is SGHTA, CDR2 FQGTGA, per germline. The CDR3 is 14 amino acids. The CDR3 region is CASSLNAGASEAFF. The CDR3 nucleotides read TGTGCCAGCAGCTTAAATGCAGGGGCGTCAGAAGCTTTCTTT.

The J gene is TRBJ2-4, the V gene TRBV20-1; 13 bases align to TRBD2. From germline, CDR1 is DFQATT and CDR2 SNEGSKA (reference sequence). The CDR3 runs to 17 residues. J gave up 0 bases and V 3 bases, and 5 bases lay outside the gene matches. CDR3 sequence: CSASWTSGGLAKNIQYF. CDR3 nucleotide sequence: TGCAGTGCTAGTTGGACTAGCGGGGGACTAGCCAAAAACATTCAGTACTTC.

The chain recombines TRBV2 with TRBJ2-2; D ambiguous. Germline V gene lookup returns CDR1 SNHLY and CDR2 FYNNEI. The V gene lost 6 bases and the J gene lost 0 bases, with 11 bases spanning the gap. The CDR3 is made up of 15 amino acids. The CDR3 spells CASSLDGTNTGELFF. The CDR3 DNA reads as TGTGCCAGCAGCCTTGACGGAACGAACACCGGGGAGCTGTTTTTT.

The V and J genes are TRBV28 and TRBJ1-6; tentative D call: TRBD1 (5 bases). Trimming shortened V by 11 bases and J by 9 bases, and 20 bases separated the two germline ends. The CDR3 loop spans 14 amino acids. CDR1 is MDHEN and CDR2 is SYDVKM in the germline V gene. CDR3 bases: TGTGCCCGCCAAACTCCGTTGGGGGGTTCACCCCTCCACTTT. It codes for CARQTPLGGSPLHF.

The rearrangement uses TRBV24-1 and TRBJ1-2; D perhaps matches TRBD1 (5 bases). V was pared by 3 bases and J by 7 bases, with 8 bases between. Looked up from germline, CDR1 is KGHDR and CDR2 is SFDVKD. This CDR3 has 12 amino acids. The chain's CDR3 is CATSDGARGYTF. The CDR3 bases are TGTGCCACCAGTGATGGGGCCCGTGGCTACACCTTC.

The gene calls are TRBV7-3 and TRBJ2-2, with D perhaps TRBD2 (6 bases). Germline loops: CDR1 SGHTA, CDR2 FQGTGA. Trimming left V 6 bases short and J 4 bases short, with 9 bases between. The CDR3 has 13 residues. Here the CDR3 DNA reads TGTGCCAGCAGGAGGGGAGGCACCGGGGAGCTGTTTTTT. This sequence encodes CASRRGGTGELFF.

The chain links TRBV18 to TRBJ2-1, with D possibly being TRBD1 (6 bases). V was shortened by 4 bases and J by 9 bases, with 13 bases between the two germline ends. The CDR3 sequence is 13 residues long. Germline loops: CDR1 KGHSH, CDR2 LQKENI. The CDR3 protein is CASSRSQGVEQFF. CDR3 in DNA: TGTGCCAGCTCACGCTCACAGGGCGTTGAGCAGTTCTTC.

The rearrangement joins TRBV5-1 to TRBJ1-1; D ambiguous. The CDR3 covers 14 residues. Per germline, CDR1 SGHRS and CDR2 YFSETQ. V was trimmed by 0 bases and J by 5 bases, leaving 11 bases between them. CDR3 sequence: CASSLVVGGTEAFF. Written as DNA, the CDR3 is TGCGCCAGCAGCTTGGTGGTCGGAGGGACTGAAGCTTTCTTT.

The chain uses TRBV6-6 and TRBJ2-7; possible D gene TRBD2, 6 bases. Germline CDR1 MNHNY, CDR2 SVGAGI (reference sequence). With 2 bases removed from V and 4 bases from J, the gap between germline ends came to 9 bases. The CDR3 covers 13 residues. As DNA, the CDR3 is TGTGCCAGCAGTTACGGGGGGAGGTACGAGCAGTACGTC. Encoded protein: CASSYGGRYEQYV.

The rearrangement uses TRBV5-1 and TRBJ1-2; TRBD1 is a possible D gene (5 bases). The CDR3 consists of 15 residues. Germline CDR1 SGHRS, CDR2 YFSETQ. Trimming shortened V by 1 base and J by 8 bases, and 18 bases separated the two germline ends. The CDR3 DNA reads as TGCGCCAGCAGCTTGTACGGGACCGCTGAGGAGGGCTACACCTTC. This gives the protein CASSLYGTAEEGYTF.

This chain uses TRBV7-9 with TRBJ1-1, with D uncertain. Germline V gene data show CDR1 as SEHNR and CDR2 as FQNEAQ (reference sequence). CDR3 length equals 12 residues. Trimming removed 0 bases from V and 8 bases from J, with 7 bases in between. CDR3 sequence: CASSLAGKEAFF. In nucleotides, the CDR3 is TGTGCCAGCAGCTTAGCGGGGAAGGAAGCTTTCTTT.

This chain connects TRBV10-3 to TRBJ2-5, with a weak D call TRBD2 (5 bases). This CDR3 region has 11 residues. CDR1 is ENHRY and CDR2 is SYGVKD in the germline V gene. Trimming pared 6 bases from V and 3 bases from J, leaving 5 bases between. CDR3 loop: CAIRREETQYF. The CDR3 DNA reads as TGTGCCATCAGGAGGGAAGAGACCCAGTACTTC.

The V gene is TRBV19, the J gene TRBJ2-1; 9 bases are a match to TRBD1. The CDR3 has 16 residues. J lost 0 bases, V lost 11 bases, and 11 bases had no gene match. Germline CDR1 LNHDA, CDR2 SQIVND (reference sequence). The CDR3 nucleotides are TGTGCCGGAAAACAGGGGGCGAGGGGCTCCTACAATGAGCAGTTCTTC. Translation gives CAGKQGARGSYNEQFF.

The V gene is TRBV21-1, the J gene TRBJ1-2; the table names TRBD1, a call not compared with the DNA. TRBV21-1 is described as a pseudogene. This CDR3 comprises 13 residues. The CDR3 is CASRSTGGVGYTF. CDR3 nucleotides: TGTGCCAGCAGGAGTACAGGGGGCGTTGGCTACACCTTC.

The CDR3 loop reads CAWNNNSPLHF. CDR3 DNA sequence: TGTGCCTGGAACAACAATTCACCCCTCCACTTT. The rearrangement links TRBV30 to TRBJ1-6; no clear D gene. The CDR3 extends over 11 amino acids. Germline V lookup: CDR1 GTSNPN, CDR2 SVGIG (reference sequence). The germline V and J ends were trimmed by 4 bases and 7 bases, with 5 bases remaining between them.

CDR3 nucleotide sequence: TGTGCCAGCTCGCGACTAGGGGTTGAAAAACTGTTTTTT. Amino acids: CASSRLGVEKLFF. This chain joins TRBV18 and TRBJ1-4; TRBD1 is a possible D gene (5 bases). CDR1 is KGHSH, CDR2 LQKENI, per germline. V shed 6 bases and J shed 7 bases, with 12 bases lying between them. This CDR3 is 13 amino acids long.

V gene TRBV6-5 combines with J gene TRBJ2-6; D not certain. This CDR3 has 15 amino acids. V was cut by 6 bases and J by 0 bases, with 9 bases left in between. CDR1 is MNHEY and CDR2 is SVGAGI in the germline V gene. CDR3 in amino acids: CASRSPSSGANVLTF. The CDR3 nucleotides are TGTGCCAGCAGGTCTCCGAGCTCTGGGGCCAACGTCCTGACTTTC.

V is TRBV18 and J is TRBJ2-7, with D perhaps assigned TRBD1 or TRBD2 (5 bases each). V lost 3 bases and J 1 base, leaving 10 bases between the germline ends. The CDR3 is made up of 14 amino acids. The germline gives CDR1 KGHSH, CDR2 LQKENI. CDR3 loop: CASSPSGRSYEQYV. As DNA, the CDR3 is TGTGCCAGCTCACCCTCGGGACGGTCCTACGAGCAGTACGTC.

The DNA of the CDR3 is TGTGCCAGCAGCCACCCGCCGAGCGCTACGCAGTATTTT. It is translated as CASSHPPSATQYF. V gene TRBV11-2 combines with J gene TRBJ2-3, with D uncertain. V lost 5 bases and J lost 8, with 14 bases in between. Germline V gene sequence: CDR1 SGHAT, CDR2 FQNNGV. The CDR3 length is 13 residues.

The chain is built from TRBV5-5 and TRBJ2-2, with D perhaps TRBD1 or TRBD2 (5 bases each). The CDR3 spans 16 residues. Trimming took 4 bases from V and 5 from J, leaving 18 bases between them. Germline loops: CDR1 SGHKS, CDR2 YYEKEE (reference sequence). CDR3 nucleotides: TGTGCCAGCAGCCCCTTCGGGGCTCTGAGGACCGGGGAGCTGTTTTTT. It specifies CASSPFGALRTGELFF.

The chain has TRBV2 and TRBJ2-7, with TRBD2 matching 10 bases. Germline CDR1 and CDR2: SNHLY and FYNNEI. The CDR3 loop spans 14 amino acids. Germline trimming cut 3 bases from V and 4 bases from J; bases unmatched to any gene: 3. The CDR3 DNA is TGTGCCAGCAGTGATACTAGCGGGGTTTACGAGCAGTACGTC. It codes for CASSDTSGVYEQYV.

The chain employs TRBV18 and TRBJ2-3; a possible D gene is TRBD2 (6 bases). Trimming removed 1 base at V and 1 base at J, with 9 bases between. This CDR3 contains 15 residues. Looked up from germline, CDR1 is KGHSH and CDR2 is LQKENI. In DNA, the CDR3 is TGTGCCAGCTCACCACTCCCGGGGGGCACAGATACGCAGTATTTT. Protein: CASSPLPGGTDTQYF.

This chain joins TRBV4-1 and TRBJ1-1; the D gene is possibly TRBD1 (5 bases). The CDR3 has 15 amino acids. Trimming cost V 4 bases and J 3 bases, with 15 bases left between them. Germline CDR1 is MGHRA and CDR2 is YSYEKL. The CDR3: CASSRGTGLDTEAFF. In DNA, the CDR3 is TGCGCCAGCAGCCGGGGCACAGGATTGGACACTGAAGCTTTCTTT.

This chain uses TRBV2 with TRBJ2-6; D might be TRBD1 (6 bases). The germline V gene encodes CDR1 SNHLY and CDR2 FYNNEI. This CDR3 has 14 amino acids. The ends were cut back, 7 bases at V and 4 bases at J, with 11 bases in the middle. CDR3 sequence: CASKPGTGANVLTF. CDR3 nucleotides: TGTGCCAGCAAACCGGGGACAGGGGCCAACGTCCTGACTTTC. Complete variable domain (other parts from reference TRBV2 and TRBJ2-6): EPEVTQTPSHQVTQMGQEVILRCVPISNHLYFYWYRQILGQKVEFLVSFYNNEISEKSEIFDDQFSVERPDGSNFTLKIRSTKLEDSAMYFCASKPGTGANVLTFGAGSRLTVL.

This clone was found a few times. The CDR3: CASSQDQLNSPLHF. The CDR3 bases are TGCGCCAGCAGCCAAGACCAGTTGAATTCACCCCTCCACTTT. The J gene is TRBJ1-6, the V gene TRBV4-1, with no clear D. Looked up from germline, CDR1 is MGHRA and CDR2 is YSYEKL. CDR3 length: 14 residues. Between the trimmed V and J ends, which lost 0 bases and 7 bases, there was a span of 7 bases.

The chain is built from TRBV5-1 and TRBJ1-5; D uncertain. This CDR3 has 13 residues. V was shortened by 3 bases and J by 3 bases, with 7 bases between the two germline ends. Per germline, CDR1 SGHRS and CDR2 YFSETQ. Here the CDR3 reads CASSSSPNQPQHF. The CDR3 coding sequence is TGCGCCAGCAGCTCGTCCCCCAATCAGCCCCAGCATTTT.

This sequence joins TRBV5-1 and TRBJ2-5, with D perhaps given as TRBD1 or TRBD2 (5 bases each). CDR3 size: 15 residues. CDR1 is SGHRS, CDR2 YFSETQ, per germline. Trimming cost V 4 bases and J 2 bases, with 15 bases left between them. CDR3 protein: CASSIQGTGQETQYF. CDR3 DNA sequence: TGCGCCAGCAGCATTCAAGGGACCGGGCAAGAGACCCAGTACTTC.

The rearrangement joins TRBV13 to TRBJ1-4; D is undetermined. The V gene lost 3 bases and the J gene lost 10 bases, with 9 bases spanning the gap. The CDR3 length is 12 residues. From germline, CDR1 is PRHDT and CDR2 FYEKMQ (reference sequence). The CDR3 reads CASSFSYGKLFF. Here the CDR3 DNA reads TGTGCCAGCAGCTTCTCGTACGGAAAACTGTTTTTT.

This sequence joins TRBV5-4 and TRBJ2-5; D gene unclear. This CDR3 comprises 14 residues. CDR1 and CDR2 (germline): SGHNT, YYREEE (reference sequence). V lost 1 base and J lost 2, with 9 bases in between. Here the CDR3 DNA reads TGTGCCAGCAGCTTGCCATGGATACAAGAGACCCAGTACTTC. Translation: CASSLPWIQETQYF.

This clone came up a few times. This rearrangement joins TRBV5-1 to TRBJ2-7; tentative D call: TRBD1 (5 bases). Germline V gene lookup returns CDR1 SGHRS and CDR2 YFSETQ. Trimming stripped 0 bases from V and 1 base from J, with 8 bases between. The CDR3 extends over 14 amino acids. The CDR3 here is CASSLVHRSYEQYV. The CDR3 nucleotides read TGCGCCAGCAGCTTGGTCCACAGGTCCTACGAGCAGTACGTC.